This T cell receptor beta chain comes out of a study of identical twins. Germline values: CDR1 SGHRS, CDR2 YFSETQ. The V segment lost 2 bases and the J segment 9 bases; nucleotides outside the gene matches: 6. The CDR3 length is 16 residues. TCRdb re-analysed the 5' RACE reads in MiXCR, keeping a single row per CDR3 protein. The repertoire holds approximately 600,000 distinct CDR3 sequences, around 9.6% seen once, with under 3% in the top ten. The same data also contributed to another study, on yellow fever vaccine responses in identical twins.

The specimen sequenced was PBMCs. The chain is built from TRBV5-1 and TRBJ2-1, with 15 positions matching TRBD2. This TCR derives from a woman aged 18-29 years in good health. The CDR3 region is CASSLPGLAGGVEQFF. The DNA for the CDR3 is TGCGCCAGCAGCTTACCGGGACTAGCGGGAGGTGTTGAGCAGTTCTTC.